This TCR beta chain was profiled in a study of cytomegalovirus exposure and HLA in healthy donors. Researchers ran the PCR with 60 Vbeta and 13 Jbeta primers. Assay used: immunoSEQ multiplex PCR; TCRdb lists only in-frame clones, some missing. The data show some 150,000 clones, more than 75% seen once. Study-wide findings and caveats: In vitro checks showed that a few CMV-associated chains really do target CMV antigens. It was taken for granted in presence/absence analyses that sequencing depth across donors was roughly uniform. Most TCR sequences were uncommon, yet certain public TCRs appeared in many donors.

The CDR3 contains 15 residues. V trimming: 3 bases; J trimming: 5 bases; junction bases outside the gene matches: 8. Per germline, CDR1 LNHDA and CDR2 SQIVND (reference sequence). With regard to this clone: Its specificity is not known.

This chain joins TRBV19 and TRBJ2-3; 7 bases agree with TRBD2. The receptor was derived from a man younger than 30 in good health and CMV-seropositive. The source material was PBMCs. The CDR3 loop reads CASSMMWGGIDTQYF. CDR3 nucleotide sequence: TGTGCCAGTAGTATGATGTGGGGGGGGATAGATACGCAGTATTTT. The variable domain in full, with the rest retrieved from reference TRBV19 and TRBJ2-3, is DGGITQSPKYLFRKEGQNVTLSCEQNLNHDAMYWYRQDPGQGLRLIYYSQIVNDFQKGDIAEGYSVSREKKESFPLTVTSAQKNPTAFYLCASSMMWGGIDTQYFGPGTRLTVL.